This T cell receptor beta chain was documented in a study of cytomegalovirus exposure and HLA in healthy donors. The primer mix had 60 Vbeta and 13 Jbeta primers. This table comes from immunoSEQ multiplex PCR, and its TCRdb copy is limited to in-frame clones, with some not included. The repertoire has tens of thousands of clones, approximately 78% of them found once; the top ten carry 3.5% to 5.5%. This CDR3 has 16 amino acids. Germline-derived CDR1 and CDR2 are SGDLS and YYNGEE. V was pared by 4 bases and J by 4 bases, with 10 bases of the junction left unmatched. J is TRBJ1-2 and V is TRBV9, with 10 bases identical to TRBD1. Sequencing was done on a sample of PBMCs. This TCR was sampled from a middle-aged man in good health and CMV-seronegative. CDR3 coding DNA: TGTGCCAGCAGCCGGGGGGACAGGGGACCGTTCTATGGCTACACCTTC. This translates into CASSRGDRGPFYGYTF.